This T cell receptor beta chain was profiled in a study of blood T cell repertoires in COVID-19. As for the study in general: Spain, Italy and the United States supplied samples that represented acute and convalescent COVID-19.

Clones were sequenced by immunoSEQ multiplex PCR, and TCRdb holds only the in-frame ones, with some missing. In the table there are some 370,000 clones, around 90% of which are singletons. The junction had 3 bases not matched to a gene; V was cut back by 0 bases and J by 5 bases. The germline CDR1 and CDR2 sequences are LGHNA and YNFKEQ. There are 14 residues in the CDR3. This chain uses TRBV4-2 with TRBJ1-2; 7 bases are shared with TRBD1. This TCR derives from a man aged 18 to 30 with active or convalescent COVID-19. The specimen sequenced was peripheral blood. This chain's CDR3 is CASSQDQGDYGYTF. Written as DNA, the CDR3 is TGTGCCAGCAGCCAAGATCAGGGGGATTATGGCTACACCTTC.